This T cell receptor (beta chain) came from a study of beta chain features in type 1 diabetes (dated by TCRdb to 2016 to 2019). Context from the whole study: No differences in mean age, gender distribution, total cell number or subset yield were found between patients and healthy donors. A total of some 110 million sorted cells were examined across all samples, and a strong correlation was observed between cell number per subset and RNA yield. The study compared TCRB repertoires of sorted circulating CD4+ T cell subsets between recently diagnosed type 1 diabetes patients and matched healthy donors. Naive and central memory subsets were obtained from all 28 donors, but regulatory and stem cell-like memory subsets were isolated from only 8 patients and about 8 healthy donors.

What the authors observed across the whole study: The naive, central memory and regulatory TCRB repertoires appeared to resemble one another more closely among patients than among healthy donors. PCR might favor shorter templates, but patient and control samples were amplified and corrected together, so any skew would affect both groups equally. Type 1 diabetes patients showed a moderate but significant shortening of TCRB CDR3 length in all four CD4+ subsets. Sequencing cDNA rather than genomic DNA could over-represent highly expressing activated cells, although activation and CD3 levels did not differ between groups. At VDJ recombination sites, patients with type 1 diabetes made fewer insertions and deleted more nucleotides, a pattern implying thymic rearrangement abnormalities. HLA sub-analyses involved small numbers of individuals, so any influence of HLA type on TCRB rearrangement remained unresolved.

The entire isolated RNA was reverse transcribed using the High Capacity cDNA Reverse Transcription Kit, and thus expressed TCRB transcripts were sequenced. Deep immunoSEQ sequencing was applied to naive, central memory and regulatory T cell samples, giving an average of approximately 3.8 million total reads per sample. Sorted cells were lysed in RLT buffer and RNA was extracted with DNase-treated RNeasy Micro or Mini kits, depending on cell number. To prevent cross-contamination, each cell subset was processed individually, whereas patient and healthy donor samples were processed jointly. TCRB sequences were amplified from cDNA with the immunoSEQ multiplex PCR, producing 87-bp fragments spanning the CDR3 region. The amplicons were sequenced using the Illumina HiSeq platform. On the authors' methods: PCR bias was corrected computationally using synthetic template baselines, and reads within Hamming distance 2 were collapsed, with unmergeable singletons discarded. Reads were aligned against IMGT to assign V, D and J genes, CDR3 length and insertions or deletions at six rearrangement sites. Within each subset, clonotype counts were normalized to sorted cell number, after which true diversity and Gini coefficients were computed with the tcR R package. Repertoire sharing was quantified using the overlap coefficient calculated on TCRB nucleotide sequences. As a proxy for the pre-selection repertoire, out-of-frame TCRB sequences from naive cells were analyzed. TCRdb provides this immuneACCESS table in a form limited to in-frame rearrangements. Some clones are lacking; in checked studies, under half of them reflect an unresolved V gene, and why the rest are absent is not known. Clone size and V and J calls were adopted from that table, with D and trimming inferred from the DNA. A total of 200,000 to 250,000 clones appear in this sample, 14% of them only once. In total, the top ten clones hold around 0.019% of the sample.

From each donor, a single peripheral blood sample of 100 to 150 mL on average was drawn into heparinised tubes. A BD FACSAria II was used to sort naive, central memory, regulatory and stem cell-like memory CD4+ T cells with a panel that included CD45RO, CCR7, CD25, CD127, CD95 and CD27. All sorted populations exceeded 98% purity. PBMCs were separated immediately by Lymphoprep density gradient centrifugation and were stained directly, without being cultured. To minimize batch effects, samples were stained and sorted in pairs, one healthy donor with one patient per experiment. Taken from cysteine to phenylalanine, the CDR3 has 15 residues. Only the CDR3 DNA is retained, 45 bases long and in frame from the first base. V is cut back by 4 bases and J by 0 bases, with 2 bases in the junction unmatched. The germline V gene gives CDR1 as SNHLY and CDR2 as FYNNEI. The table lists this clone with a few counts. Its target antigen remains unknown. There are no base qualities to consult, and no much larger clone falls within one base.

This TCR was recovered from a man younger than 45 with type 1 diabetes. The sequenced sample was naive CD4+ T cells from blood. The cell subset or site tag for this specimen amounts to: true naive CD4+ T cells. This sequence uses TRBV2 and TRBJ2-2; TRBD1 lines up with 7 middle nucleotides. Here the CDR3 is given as CASSVGQTNTGELFF. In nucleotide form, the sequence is TGTGCCAGCAGTGTGGGACAGACGAACACCGGGGAGCTGTTTTTT.